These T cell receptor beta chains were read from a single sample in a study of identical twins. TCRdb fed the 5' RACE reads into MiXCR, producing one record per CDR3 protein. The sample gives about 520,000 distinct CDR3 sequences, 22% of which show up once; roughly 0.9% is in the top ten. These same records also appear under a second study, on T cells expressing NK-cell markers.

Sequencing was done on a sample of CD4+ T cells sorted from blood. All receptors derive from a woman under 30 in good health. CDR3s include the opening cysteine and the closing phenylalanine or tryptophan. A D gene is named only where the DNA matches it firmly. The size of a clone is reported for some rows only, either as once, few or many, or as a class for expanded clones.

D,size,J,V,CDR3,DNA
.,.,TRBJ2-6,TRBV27,CASSLYPGGGANVLTF,TGTGCCAGCAGTTTATATCCGGGCGGTGGGGCCAACGTCCTGACTTTC
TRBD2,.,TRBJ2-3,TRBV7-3,CASSPPGGTQYF,TGTGCCAGCAGCCCCCCGGGAGGGACGCAGTATTTT
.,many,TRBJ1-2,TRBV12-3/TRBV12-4,CASSLGLYGYTF,TGTGCCAGCAGTTTGGGCCTTTATGGCTACACCTTC
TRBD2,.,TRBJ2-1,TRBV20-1,CSARDPRLAPRTPYNEQFF,TGCAGTGCTAGAGATCCGCGACTAGCGCCTAGAACCCCCTACAATGAGCAGTTCTTC
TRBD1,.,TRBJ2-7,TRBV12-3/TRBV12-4,CASSFRAQGGSYEQYF,TGTGCCAGCAGTTTTAGGGCACAGGGGGGCTCCTACGAGCAGTACTTC
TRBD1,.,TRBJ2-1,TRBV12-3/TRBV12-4,CASSQGPDRGRNEQFF,TGTGCCAGCAGTCAAGGGCCGGACAGGGGGCGTAATGAGCAGTTCTTC
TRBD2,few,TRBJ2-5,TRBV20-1,CSAPDLAGGDLETQYF,TGCAGTGCTCCAGATCTAGCGGGAGGAGATTTGGAGACCCAGTACTTC
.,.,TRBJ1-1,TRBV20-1,CSARVVRVGMNTEAFF,TGCAGTGCTAGAGTCGTCCGGGTGGGAATGAACACTGAAGCTTTCTTT
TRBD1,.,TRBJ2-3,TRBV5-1,CASSLLDRGTDTQYF,TGCGCCAGCAGCTTATTGGACAGGGGCACAGATACGCAGTATTTT
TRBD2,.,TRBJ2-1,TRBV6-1,CATQREPQYNEQFF,TGTGCCACCCAGCGGGAGCCGCAATACAATGAGCAGTTCTTC
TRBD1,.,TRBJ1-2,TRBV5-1,CASSPTGEAYGYTF,TGCGCCAGCAGCCCGACAGGGGAGGCCTATGGCTACACCTTC
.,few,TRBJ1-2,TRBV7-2,CASSPPVRYGYTF,TGTGCCAGCAGCCCACCCGTACGCTATGGCTACACCTTC
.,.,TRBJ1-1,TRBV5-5,CASRFTSNTEAFF,TGTGCCAGCAGGTTTACATCGAACACTGAAGCTTTCTTT
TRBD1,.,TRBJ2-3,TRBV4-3,CASRRTGEPDTQYF,TGCGCCAGCAGACGGACAGGGGAGCCAGATACGCAGTATTTT
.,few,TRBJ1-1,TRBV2,CASEAGPRTEAFF,TGTGCCAGCGAGGCAGGCCCGAGGACTGAAGCTTTCTTT
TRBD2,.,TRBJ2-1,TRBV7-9,CASTLGTSLRGNEQFF,TGTGCCAGCACCCTCGGGACTAGTTTGCGGGGCAATGAGCAGTTCTTC
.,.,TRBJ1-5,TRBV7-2,CASSSTVAANQPQHF,TGTGCCAGCAGCTCAACAGTAGCAGCTAATCAGCCCCAGCATTTT
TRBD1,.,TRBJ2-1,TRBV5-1,CASSSWTGTNEQFF,TGCGCCAGCAGCTCCTGGACAGGGACGAATGAGCAGTTCTTC
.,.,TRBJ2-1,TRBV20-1,CSARERGSSYNEQFF,TGCAGTGCTAGAGAACGGGGAAGCTCCTACAATGAGCAGTTCTTC
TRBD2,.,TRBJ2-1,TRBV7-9,CASSSPIGLAGIDEQFF,TGTGCCAGCAGTTCACCTATCGGGCTAGCGGGCATTGATGAGCAGTTCTTC
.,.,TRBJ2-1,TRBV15,CATSKRTGPNEQFF,TGTGCCACCAGCAAACGAACAGGGCCTAATGAGCAGTTCTTC